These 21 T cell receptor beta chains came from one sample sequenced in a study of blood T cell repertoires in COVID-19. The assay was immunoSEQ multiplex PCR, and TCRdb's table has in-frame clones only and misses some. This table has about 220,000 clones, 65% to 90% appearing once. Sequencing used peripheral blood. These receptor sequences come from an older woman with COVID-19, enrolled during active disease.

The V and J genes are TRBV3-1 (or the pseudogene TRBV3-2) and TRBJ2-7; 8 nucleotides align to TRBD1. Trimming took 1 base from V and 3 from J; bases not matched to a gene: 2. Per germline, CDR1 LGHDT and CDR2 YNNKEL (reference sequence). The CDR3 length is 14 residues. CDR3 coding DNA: TGTGCCAGCAGCCAAGGCAGGGGGCTCTACGAGCAGTACTTC. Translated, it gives CASSQGRGLYEQYF.

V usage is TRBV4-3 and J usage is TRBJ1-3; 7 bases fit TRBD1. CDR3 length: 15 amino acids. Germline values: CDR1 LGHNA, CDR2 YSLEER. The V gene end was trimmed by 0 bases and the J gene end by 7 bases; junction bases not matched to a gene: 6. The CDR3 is CASSQETGTANTIYF. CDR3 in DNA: TGCGCCAGCAGCCAAGAGACGGGGACAGCGAACACCATATATTTT.

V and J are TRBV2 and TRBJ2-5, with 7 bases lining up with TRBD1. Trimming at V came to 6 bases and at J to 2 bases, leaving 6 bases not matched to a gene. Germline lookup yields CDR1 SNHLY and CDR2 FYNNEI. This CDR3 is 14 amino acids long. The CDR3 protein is CASRGQTQQETQYF. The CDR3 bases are TGTGCCAGCAGGGGACAGACCCAACAAGAGACCCAGTACTTC.

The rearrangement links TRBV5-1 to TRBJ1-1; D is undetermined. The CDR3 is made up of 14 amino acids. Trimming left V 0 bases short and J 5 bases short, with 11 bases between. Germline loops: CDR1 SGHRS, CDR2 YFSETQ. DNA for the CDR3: TGCGCCAGCAGCTTGGTTCCGGCGGGAACTGAAGCTTTCTTT. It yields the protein CASSLVPAGTEAFF.

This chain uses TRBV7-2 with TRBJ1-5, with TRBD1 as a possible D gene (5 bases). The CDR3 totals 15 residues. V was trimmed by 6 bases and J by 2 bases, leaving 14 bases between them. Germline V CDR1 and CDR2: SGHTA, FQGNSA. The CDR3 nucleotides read TGTGCCAGCAGTCCAGGGTCTGAGGGCAATCAGCCCCAGCATTTT. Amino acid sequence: CASSPGSEGNQPQHF. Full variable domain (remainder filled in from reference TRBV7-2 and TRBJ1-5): GAGVSQSPSNKVTEKGKDVELRCDPISGHTALYWYRQSLGQGLEFLIYFQGNSAPDKSGLPSDRFSAERTGGSVSTLTIQRTQQEDSAVYLCASSPGSEGNQPQHFGDGTRLSIL.

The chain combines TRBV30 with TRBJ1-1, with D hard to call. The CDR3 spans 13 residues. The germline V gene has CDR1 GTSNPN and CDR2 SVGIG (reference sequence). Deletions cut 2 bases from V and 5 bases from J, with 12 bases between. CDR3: CAWSPQSGTEAFF. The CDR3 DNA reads TGTGCCTGGAGTCCTCAGTCGGGGACTGAAGCTTTCTTT.

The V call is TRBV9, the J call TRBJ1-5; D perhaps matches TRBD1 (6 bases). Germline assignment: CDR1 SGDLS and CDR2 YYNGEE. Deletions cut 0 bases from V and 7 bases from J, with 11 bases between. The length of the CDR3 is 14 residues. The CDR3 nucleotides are TGTGCCAGCAGCGTAGGGGTAGGGGGACAGCCCCAGCATTTT. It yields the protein CASSVGVGGQPQHF. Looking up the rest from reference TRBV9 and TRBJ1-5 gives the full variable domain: DSGVTQTPKHLITATGQRVTLRCSPRSGDLSVYWYQQSLDQGLQFLIQYYNGEERAKGNILERFSAQQFPDLHSELNLSSLELGDSALYFCASSVGVGGQPQHFGDGTRLSIL.

For the CDR3, the DNA is TGCGCCAGCAGCCAAGATGGAGCCTTGGGTGTTAGCACAGATACGCAGTATTTT. It codes for CASSQDGALGVSTDTQYF. The chain is built from TRBV4-1 and TRBJ2-3; D is unresolved. Germline lookup yields CDR1 MGHRA and CDR2 YSYEKL. The CDR3 has 18 amino acids. The V end lost 0 bases, the J end lost 0 bases, and 16 bases lay between the germline ends.

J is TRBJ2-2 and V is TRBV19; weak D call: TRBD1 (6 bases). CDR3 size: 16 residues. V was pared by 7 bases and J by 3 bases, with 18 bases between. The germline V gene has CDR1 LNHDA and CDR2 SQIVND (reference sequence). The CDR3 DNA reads TGTGCCAGTAACCGACAGGCCCCGGCGCACACCGGGGAGCTGTTTTTT. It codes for CASNRQAPAHTGELFF.

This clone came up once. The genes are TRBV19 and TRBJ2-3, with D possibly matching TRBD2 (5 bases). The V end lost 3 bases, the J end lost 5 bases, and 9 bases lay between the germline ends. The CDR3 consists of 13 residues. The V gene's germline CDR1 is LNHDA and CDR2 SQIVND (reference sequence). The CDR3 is CASSIGLRDTQYF. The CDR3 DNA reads TGTGCCAGTAGTATCGGACTCAGAGATACGCAGTATTTT.

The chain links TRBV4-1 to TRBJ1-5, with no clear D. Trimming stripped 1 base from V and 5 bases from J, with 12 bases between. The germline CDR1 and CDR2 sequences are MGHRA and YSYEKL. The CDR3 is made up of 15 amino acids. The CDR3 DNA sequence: TGCGCCAGCAGCCAAGTCTCAGCGGAGGATCAGCCCCAGCATTTT. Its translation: CASSQVSAEDQPQHF.

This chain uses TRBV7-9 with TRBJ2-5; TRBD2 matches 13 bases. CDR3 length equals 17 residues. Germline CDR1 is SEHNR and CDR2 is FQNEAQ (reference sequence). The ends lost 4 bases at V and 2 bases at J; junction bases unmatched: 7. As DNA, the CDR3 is TGTGCCAGCAGCTCGGGACTAGCGGGGATTAAACAAGAGACCCAGTACTTC. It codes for CASSSGLAGIKQETQYF.

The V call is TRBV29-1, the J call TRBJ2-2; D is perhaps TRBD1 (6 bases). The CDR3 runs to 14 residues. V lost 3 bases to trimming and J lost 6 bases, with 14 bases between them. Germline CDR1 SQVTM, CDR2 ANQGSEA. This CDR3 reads CSVEGGGRPGELFF. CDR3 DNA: TGCAGCGTTGAGGGTGGGGGCCGGCCCGGGGAGCTGTTTTTT.

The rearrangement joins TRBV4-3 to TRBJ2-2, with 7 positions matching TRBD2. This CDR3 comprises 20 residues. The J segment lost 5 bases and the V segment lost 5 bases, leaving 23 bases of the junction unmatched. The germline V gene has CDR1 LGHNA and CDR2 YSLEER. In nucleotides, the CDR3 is TGCGCCAGCAGCAACGGATTGAGACTAGCCCAGCCGTTTATGACCGGGGAGCTGTTTTTT. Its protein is CASSNGLRLAQPFMTGELFF.

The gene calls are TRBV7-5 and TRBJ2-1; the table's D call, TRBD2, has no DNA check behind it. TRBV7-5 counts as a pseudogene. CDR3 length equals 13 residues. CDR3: CARSRGRGRQQFF. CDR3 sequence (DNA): TGTGCCAGAAGCAGAGGGAGGGGTCGTCAGCAGTTCTTC.

Here the CDR3 reads CASRESPLGGSEAFF. The CDR3 bases are TGTGCCAGCAGGGAAAGCCCCCTGGGGGGGTCTGAAGCTTTCTTT. The V and J genes are TRBV7-2 and TRBJ1-1, with a weak D call TRBD1 (5 bases). The CDR3 has 15 residues. Germline CDR1 and CDR2: SGHTA and FQGNSA. V lost 6 bases, J lost 6 bases, and 20 bases lay in between.

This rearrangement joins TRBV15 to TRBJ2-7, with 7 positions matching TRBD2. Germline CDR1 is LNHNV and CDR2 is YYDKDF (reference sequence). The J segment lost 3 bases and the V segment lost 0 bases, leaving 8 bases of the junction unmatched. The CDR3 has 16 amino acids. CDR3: CATSRDRSGAYYEQYF. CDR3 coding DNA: TGTGCCACCAGCAGAGATAGGAGCGGGGCTTACTACGAGCAGTACTTC.

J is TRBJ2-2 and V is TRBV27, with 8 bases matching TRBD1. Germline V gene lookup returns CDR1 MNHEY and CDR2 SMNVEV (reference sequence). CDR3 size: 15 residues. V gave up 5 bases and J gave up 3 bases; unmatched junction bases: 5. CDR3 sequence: CASSQGQGYTGELFF. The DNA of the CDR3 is TGTGCCAGCAGTCAAGGACAGGGTTACACCGGGGAGCTGTTTTTT.

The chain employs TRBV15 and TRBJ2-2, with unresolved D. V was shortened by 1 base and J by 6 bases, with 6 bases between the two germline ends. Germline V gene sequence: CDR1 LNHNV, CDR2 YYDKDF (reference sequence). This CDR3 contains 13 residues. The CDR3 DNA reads TGTGCCACCAGCAGAGGCCAGTCCGGGGAGCTGTTTTTT. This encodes CATSRGQSGELFF.

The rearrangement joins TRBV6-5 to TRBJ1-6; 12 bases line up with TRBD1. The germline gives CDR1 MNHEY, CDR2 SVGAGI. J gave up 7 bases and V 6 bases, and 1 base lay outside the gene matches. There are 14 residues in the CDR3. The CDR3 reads CASRGQGANSPLHF. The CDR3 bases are TGTGCCAGCAGGGGACAGGGGGCGAATTCACCCCTCCACTTT.

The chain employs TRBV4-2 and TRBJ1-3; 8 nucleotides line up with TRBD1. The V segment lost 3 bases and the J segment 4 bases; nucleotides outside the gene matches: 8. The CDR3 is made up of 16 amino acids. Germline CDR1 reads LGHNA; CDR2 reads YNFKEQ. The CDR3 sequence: CASSQYTGGSGNTIYF. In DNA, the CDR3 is TGTGCCAGCAGCCAGTACACAGGGGGATCAGGAAACACCATATATTTT.